Listed here are 31 T cell receptor beta chains from one sample, sequenced in a study of blood T cell repertoires in COVID-19. The table came from immunoSEQ multiplex PCR; TCRdb's copy has only in-frame clones and leaves some out. The sample lists some 160,000 clones, approximately 91% occurring once. Sequencing was performed on peripheral blood. These receptors originate from a man younger than 35 with acute or convalescent COVID-19.

This chain joins TRBV6-5 and TRBJ1-5; possible D gene TRBD1, 5 bases. The CDR3 is 15 residues long. The germline V gene encodes CDR1 MNHEY and CDR2 SVGAGI. The CDR3 sequence is CAPVPGQGLNQPQHF. CDR3 coding DNA: TGTGCGCCGGTTCCAGGGCAGGGCCTAAATCAGCCCCAGCATTTT.

The gene calls are TRBV19 and TRBJ2-1, with TRBD1 identical over 7 bases. J was trimmed by 6 bases and V by 4 bases; bases with no gene match: 12. Germline values: CDR1 LNHDA, CDR2 SQIVND (reference sequence). CDR3 length: 16 residues. CDR3 in DNA: TGTGCCAGTAGTACATTCGGGACAGTCGGAGGCAATGAGCAGTTCTTC. As protein: CASSTFGTVGGNEQFF. The variable domain in full, completed from reference TRBV19 and TRBJ2-1, reads DGGITQSPKYLFRKEGQNVTLSCEQNLNHDAMYWYRQDPGQGLRLIYYSQIVNDFQKGDIAEGYSVSREKKESFPLTVTSAQKNPTAFYLCASSTFGTVGGNEQFFGPGTRLTVL.

The chain has TRBV11-2 and TRBJ1-6, with 7 bases lining up with TRBD1. Germline CDR1 reads SGHAT; CDR2 reads FQNNGV. The V gene end was trimmed by 4 bases and the J gene end by 9 bases; junction bases not matched to a gene: 12. This CDR3 comprises 16 residues. The CDR3 coding sequence is TGTGCCAGCAGCTCAGACAGGGCCCCTTTGAGTTCACCCCTCCACTTT. Its protein is CASSSDRAPLSSPLHF.

V usage is TRBV20-1 and J usage is TRBJ1-3; D not certain. CDR3 length equals 11 residues. V was pared by 0 bases and J by 8 bases, with 5 bases between. Per germline, CDR1 DFQATT and CDR2 SNEGSKA (reference sequence). CDR3 nucleotides: TGCAGTGCTAGAGATATCGACACCATATATTTT. As protein: CSARDIDTIYF.

J is TRBJ1-4 and V is TRBV7-2; 8 bases line up with TRBD1. V shed 5 bases and J 8 bases; nucleotides not matched to a gene: 10. The CDR3 length is 15 residues. The germline V gene has CDR1 SGHTA and CDR2 FQGNSA. The CDR3 region is CASSQQGGGPEKLFF. The DNA for the CDR3 is TGTGCCAGCAGCCAACAGGGGGGAGGACCCGAAAAACTGTTTTTT. Variable domain in full (rest from reference TRBV7-2 and TRBJ1-4): GAGVSQSPSNKVTEKGKDVELRCDPISGHTALYWYRQSLGQGLEFLIYFQGNSAPDKSGLPSDRFSAERTGGSVSTLTIQRTQQEDSAVYLCASSQQGGGPEKLFFGSGTQLSVL.

This sequence joins TRBV30 and TRBJ2-5, with 7 bases that match TRBD2. Unmatched junction bases numbered 23, after V lost 6 bases and J lost 4 bases. The V gene's germline CDR1 is GTSNPN and CDR2 SVGIG (reference sequence). The CDR3 has 18 residues. The CDR3 DNA reads TGTGCCTGCACCGGCGGGCTGGCGGGAGTAACTTTGCTAGAGACCCAGTACTTC. Protein sequence: CACTGGLAGVTLLETQYF.

J is TRBJ2-1 and V is TRBV6-5, with D possibly being TRBD1 (7 bases). From germline, CDR1 is MNHEY and CDR2 SVGAGI. The CDR3 contains 12 residues. V was cut by 7 bases and J by 7 bases, with 11 bases left in between. This CDR3 is CASKAGGNEQFF. DNA for the CDR3: TGTGCCAGCAAGGCAGGGGGGAATGAGCAGTTCTTC.

In its sample, this clone was seen a few times. CDR3 nucleotide sequence: TGTGCCAGTAGTCCCCGGGACAGGGATCAGCCCCAGCATTTT. Its protein product is CASSPRDRDQPQHF. The chain joins TRBV19 to TRBJ1-5, with 9 nucleotides matching TRBD1. CDR1 LNHDA and CDR2 SQIVND come from the germline V gene (reference sequence). V trimming: 5 bases; J trimming: 5 bases; junction bases outside the gene matches: 4. The CDR3 spans 14 residues.

The V and J genes are TRBV18 and TRBJ1-2; 12 bases align to TRBD1. This CDR3 region has 14 residues. Looked up from germline, CDR1 is KGHSH and CDR2 is LQKENI. Trimming at V came to 4 bases and at J to 4 bases, leaving 1 base not matched to a gene. CDR3 DNA sequence: TGTGCCAGCTCACGGGACAGGGGGCTCTATGGCTACACCTTC. It specifies CASSRDRGLYGYTF.

The rearrangement links TRBV24-1 to TRBJ2-1; TRBD1 agrees at 10 bases. CDR3 length: 15 residues. From germline, CDR1 is KGHDR and CDR2 SFDVKD. The V and J ends lost 7 bases and 6 bases, in that order; junction bases with no gene match: 8. This CDR3 reads CATSEPGQGFNEQFF. In nucleotides, the CDR3 is TGTGCCACCAGCGAACCGGGACAGGGGTTCAATGAGCAGTTCTTC.

The J gene is TRBJ2-3, the V gene TRBV14, with 9 positions matching TRBD2. This CDR3 has 17 residues. Germline CDR1 and CDR2: SGHDN and FVKESK. Trimming removed 0 bases from V and 3 bases from J; junction bases left unmatched: 7. The chain's CDR3 is CASSQDRAGGPTDTQYF. The DNA of the CDR3 is TGTGCCAGCAGCCAAGATCGGGCGGGAGGGCCAACAGATACGCAGTATTTT.

This clone was seen a single time. The chain employs TRBV27 and TRBJ2-1; D possibly corresponds to TRBD1 (7 bases). Trimming shortened V by 6 bases and J by 7 bases, and 13 bases separated the two germline ends. This CDR3 region has 13 residues. Germline loops: CDR1 MNHEY, CDR2 SMNVEV (reference sequence). This CDR3 is CASRLQGRNEQFF. CDR3 coding DNA: TGTGCCAGCAGACTACAGGGGAGGAATGAGCAGTTCTTC.

The rearrangement joins TRBV5-1 to TRBJ2-5; 13 bases map to TRBD2. The germline V gene encodes CDR1 SGHRS and CDR2 YFSETQ. With 0 bases clipped from V and 5 bases from J, the junction kept 4 bases outside the gene matches. The CDR3 contains 16 residues. The CDR3 DNA reads as TGCGCCAGCAGCTTGGTTGGGACTAGCGGGGTGGAGACCCAGTACTTC. Encoded protein: CASSLVGTSGVETQYF.

This clone was detected a few times. V usage is TRBV4-2 and J usage is TRBJ2-2; no definite D call. Germline V gives CDR1 LGHNA, CDR2 YNFKEQ. Trimming cost V 5 bases and J 4 bases, with 11 bases left between them. This CDR3 is built from 14 residues. The CDR3 loop is CASSGRALTGELFF. The CDR3 coding sequence is TGTGCCAGCAGCGGGCGAGCTCTCACCGGGGAGCTGTTTTTT.

The chain links TRBV6-1 to TRBJ1-3; TRBD1 agrees at 7 bases. J gave up 1 base and V 4 bases, and 7 bases lay outside the gene matches. Germline loops: CDR1 MNHNS, CDR2 SASEGT. There are 16 residues in the CDR3. CDR3 sequence (DNA): TGTGCCAGCAGTGCCGAGGGGACAGCTTCTGGAAACACCATATATTTT. Encoded protein: CASSAEGTASGNTIYF.

The chain uses TRBV19 and TRBJ1-5; D call uncertain. CDR1 is LNHDA, CDR2 SQIVND, per germline (reference sequence). The germline V and J ends were trimmed by 1 base and 1 base, with 5 bases remaining between them. CDR3 size: 14 residues. The DNA for the CDR3 is TGTGCCAGTAGTATAGGGGCCAGCAATCAGCCCCAGCATTTT. Amino acid sequence: CASSIGASNQPQHF.

The chain has TRBV6-5 and TRBJ2-5; perhaps TRBD1 as D (7 bases). Germline CDR1 reads MNHEY; CDR2 reads SVGAGI. This CDR3 comprises 12 residues. V dropped 10 bases and J dropped 4 bases, with 13 bases sitting between them. CDR3 sequence reads: CAITQGGETQYF. The CDR3 DNA reads TGTGCCATCACGCAGGGGGGAGAGACCCAGTACTTC.

The gene calls are TRBV2 and TRBJ1-4, with 7 positions matching TRBD1. Trimming at V came to 7 bases and at J to 2 bases, leaving 4 bases not matched to a gene. From germline, CDR1 is SNHLY and CDR2 FYNNEI. The CDR3 extends over 14 amino acids. In nucleotides, the CDR3 is TGTGCCAGCAAAAGGGGGCGGACTAATGAAAAACTGTTTTTT. It yields the protein CASKRGRTNEKLFF.

This clone was seen a handful of times. The chain uses TRBV6-1 and TRBJ2-2; 12 bases map to TRBD2. The CDR3 has 17 amino acids. In germline, CDR1 is MNHNS, CDR2 SASEGT. Trimming took 4 bases from V and 5 from J; bases not matched to a gene: 8. As DNA, the CDR3 is TGTGCCAGCAGTGGTTGGCTAGCGGGGGGGCATACCGGGGAGCTGTTTTTT. Translation gives CASSGWLAGGHTGELFF.

The V gene is TRBV15, the J gene TRBJ1-1; D is ambiguous. The ends were cut back, 0 bases at V and 8 bases at J, with 10 bases in the middle. CDR3 length: 13 residues. The germline V gene has CDR1 LNHNV and CDR2 YYDKDF (reference sequence). As DNA, the CDR3 is TGTGCCACCAGCAGAGAAGTTGGCTTGGAAGCTTTCTTT. Encoded protein: CATSREVGLEAFF.

V is TRBV12-3 or TRBV12-4 and J is TRBJ1-1; D possibly corresponds to TRBD1 (5 bases). CDR3 length: 12 residues. The V end lost 5 bases, the J end lost 4 bases, and 8 bases lay between the germline ends. CDR3 region: CASSGAATEAFF. CDR3 DNA: TGTGCCAGCAGTGGGGCGGCCACTGAAGCTTTCTTT.

The rearrangement joins TRBV15 to TRBJ1-1; 9 bases are a match to TRBD1. The V gene's germline CDR1 is LNHNV and CDR2 YYDKDF (reference sequence). The CDR3 is made up of 18 amino acids. With V trimmed by 7 bases and J by 3 bases, 18 bases remained unmatched. The CDR3 is CATNSPGQGPGWDTEAFF. For the CDR3, the DNA is TGTGCCACCAACTCACCGGGACAGGGCCCTGGGTGGGACACTGAAGCTTTCTTT.

V and J are TRBV6-1 and TRBJ1-6; TRBD1 is a possible D gene (5 bases). Between the trimmed V and J ends, which lost 1 base and 0 bases, there was a span of 19 bases. Germline-derived CDR1 and CDR2 are MNHNS and SASEGT. This CDR3 has 20 residues. The CDR3 DNA sequence: TGTGCCAGCAGTGAAGACCACAGTCAGGGAAAGCCCTCCTATAATTCACCCCTCCACTTT. It yields the protein CASSEDHSQGKPSYNSPLHF.

The chain is built from TRBV4-2 and TRBJ1-5; TRBD1 matches 10 bases. CDR3 length: 15 residues. Trimming at V came to 0 bases and at J to 7 bases, leaving 3 bases not matched to a gene. Germline CDR1 LGHNA, CDR2 YNFKEQ. Here the CDR3 DNA reads TGTGCCAGCAGCCAAGAAGGACAGGGGGAACAGCCCCAGCATTTT. Protein product: CASSQEGQGEQPQHF.

This clone was found once. The chain couples TRBV15 to TRBJ1-2; 7 bases align to TRBD1. The V and J ends lost 3 bases and 6 bases, in that order; junction bases with no gene match: 10. CDR3 length: 15 residues. The germline V gene encodes CDR1 LNHNV and CDR2 YYDKDF (reference sequence). The CDR3 nucleotides are TGTGCCACCAGCAGCATCACGGACAGGTACCATGGCTACACCTTC. This sequence encodes CATSSITDRYHGYTF.

V gene TRBV6-5 combines with J gene TRBJ2-7, with 10 bases lining up with TRBD2. The CDR3 runs 14 residues. From germline, CDR1 is MNHEY and CDR2 SVGAGI. The junction had 6 bases not matched to a gene; V was cut back by 4 bases and J by 6 bases. For the CDR3, the DNA is TGTGCCAGCAGTTTGCTAGCGGGAGCTTCCGAGCAGTACTTC. This encodes CASSLLAGASEQYF.

V and J are TRBV6-5 and TRBJ1-1; unclear D gene. From germline, CDR1 is MNHEY and CDR2 SVGAGI. This CDR3 is 15 amino acids long. The V end was cut by 7 bases, the J end by 5 bases, with 20 bases between. The CDR3 sequence: CASTYLPLGETEAFF. CDR3 coding DNA: TGTGCCAGCACCTACCTCCCGCTTGGGGAGACTGAAGCTTTCTTT.

The chain carries TRBV9 and TRBJ2-7, with a tentative D call TRBD1 (6 bases). The CDR3 length is 14 residues. V dropped 3 bases and J dropped 7 bases, with 17 bases sitting between them. Germline V gene lookup returns CDR1 SGDLS and CDR2 YYNGEE. CDR3 protein: CASSARTGFGEQYF. CDR3 DNA: TGTGCCAGCAGCGCCCGAACAGGGTTCGGTGAGCAGTACTTC.

The chain carries TRBV6-5 and TRBJ1-1, with TRBD1 matching over 7 bases. This CDR3 region has 16 residues. Per the germline V gene, CDR1 is MNHEY and CDR2 is SVGAGI. V trimming: 2 bases; J trimming: 1 base; junction bases outside the gene matches: 7. In DNA, the CDR3 is TGTGCCAGCAGTTACGACGAACAGGGGACGAACACTGAAGCTTTCTTT. This encodes CASSYDEQGTNTEAFF.

In its sample, this clone was seen once. The chain joins TRBV19 to TRBJ2-7; 7 bases agree with TRBD1. The trim removed 5 bases at V and 0 bases at J, leaving 16 bases unmatched. Germline CDR1 and CDR2: LNHDA and SQIVND (reference sequence). CDR3 size: 18 residues. The CDR3 DNA reads as TGTGCCAGTAGTCCAAGAGGTTTCGGACAGGCCAGCTCCTACGAGCAGTACTTC. Protein product: CASSPRGFGQASSYEQYF.

V gene TRBV2 combines with J gene TRBJ2-4, with D perhaps TRBD1 (6 bases). The CDR3 runs to 11 residues. V was cut by 4 bases and J by 16 bases, with 14 bases left in between. Germline values: CDR1 SNHLY, CDR2 FYNNEI. CDR3: CASSGVQGAYF. For the CDR3, the DNA is TGTGCCAGCAGTGGGGTACAGGGAGCCTACTTC.